These 2 T cell receptor beta chains were sequenced from one sample in a study of CD8 T cells in ankylosing spondylitis (dated by TCRdb to about 2017). The library was prepared using 5' RACE. Sequenced using an Illumina HiSeq 2500. TCRdb redid the processing of the public reads, applying fastp at Q25 and MiXCR, and retained in-frame beta chains. Every CDR3 protein is listed once, alongside the most common genes and DNA of its rows. The table for this sample lists about 150,000 distinct CDR3 sequences; 25% to 35% of them were counted only once. 6% of the sample lies in the top ten. Sequenced: synovial fluid, either unsorted or a sorted T cell fraction (not recorded which). These receptors all stem from a male donor with ankylosing spondylitis.

In its sample, this clonotype was seen many times. The chain employs TRBV2 and TRBJ1-5, with TRBD1 matching 9 bases. The CDR3 is 18 amino acids. The V gene's germline CDR1 is SNHLY and CDR2 FYNNEI. Trimming cost V 5 bases and J 10 bases; bases outside gene matches: 21. CDR3 protein: CASSSSAVTGTGFRPQHF. For the CDR3, the DNA is TGTGCCAGCAGTTCGAGCGCCGTTACCGGGACAGGGTTTAGACCCCAGCATTTT. The full variable domain, in which reference TRBV2 and TRBJ1-5 provide the parts outside the CDR3, is EPEVTQTPSHQVTQMGQEVILRCVPISNHLYFYWYRQILGQKVEFLVSFYNNEISEKSEIFDDQFSVERPDGSNFTLKIRSTKLEDSAMYFCASSSSAVTGTGFRPQHFGDGTRLSIL.

The V and J genes are TRBV20-1 and TRBJ2-2, with D possibly being TRBD1 or TRBD2 (5 bases each). CDR1 is DFQATT and CDR2 is SNEGSKA in the germline V gene (reference sequence). CDR3 size: 16 residues. The V end was cut by 1 base, the J end by 0 bases, with 12 bases between. CDR3 DNA sequence: TGCAGTGCTAGAGTTGGGGGAACAGCGAACACCGGGGAGCTGTTTTTT. It is translated as CSARVGGTANTGELFF.